This entry features one T cell receptor beta chain sequence. Its antigen is as yet unknown. The CDR3 length is 14 residues. CDR1 SGHVS and CDR2 FQNEAQ come from the germline V gene. V shed 5 bases and J 5 bases; nucleotides not matched to a gene: 5. The data were obtained in a study of cytomegalovirus exposure and HLA in healthy donors. Data came from immunoSEQ multiplex PCR; TCRdb stores just in-frame clones and leaves some out. The sample lists 170,000 or so clones, about 85% seen once, with more than 15% in the top ten. General study findings and limits: The study designated 150 to 200 TCR beta chains cytomegalovirus-associated. It was found in a later analysis that first-cohort TCR clusters tended to co-occur in the 100 to 150 validation repertoires.

The V gene is TRBV7-8, the J gene TRBJ2-5, with 10 nucleotides matching TRBD1. The sample was PBMCs. The receptor comes from a man aged 18 to 29 in good health and CMV-seropositive. CDR3 bases: TGTGCCAGCAGCATCCGGGACAGGGGTGAGACCCAGTACTTC. Translating it yields CASSIRDRGETQYF.